These 7 T cell receptor beta chains share one sample of origin, sequenced in a study of blood T cell repertoires in COVID-19. Profiling relied on immunoSEQ multiplex PCR, and the TCRdb table lists in-frame clones only, not all of them. This sample has 430,000 or so clones, with roughly 90% found just once. The sample consisted of PBMCs or T cells enriched from blood (not recorded which). The receptor source for this set is a woman aged 40 to 50 who had recovered from COVID-19.

The CDR3 DNA follows: TGTGCCAGCAGCTCCGGGACAGGGTTGGGAGGCAATCAGCCCCAGCATTTT. This sequence encodes CASSSGTGLGGNQPQHF. This chain uses TRBV11-2 with TRBJ1-5, with 9 bases lining up with TRBD1. This CDR3 contains 17 residues. Germline CDR1 is SGHAT and CDR2 is FQNNGV. The V segment lost 4 bases and the J segment 2 bases; nucleotides outside the gene matches: 9.

This clone has more than one count but fewer than ten. CDR3 coding DNA: TGTGCCAGCAGTTCCGACAGGGGCTACGAGCAGTACTTC. Translating gives CASSSDRGYEQYF. The chain employs TRBV5-4 and TRBJ2-7; TRBD1 matches at 8 bases. This CDR3 has 13 amino acids. With V trimmed by 5 bases and J by 3 bases, 4 bases remained unmatched. From germline, CDR1 is SGHNT and CDR2 YYREEE (reference sequence). The variable domain in full, completed from reference TRBV5-4 and TRBJ2-7, reads ETGVTQSPTHLIKTRGQQVTLRCSSQSGHNTVSWYQQALGQGPQFIFQYYREEENGRGNFPPRFSGLQFPNYSSELNVNALELDDSALYLCASSSDRGYEQYFGPGTRLTVT.

This clone was observed a single time. The V gene is TRBV7-2, the J gene TRBJ2-2, with TRBD1 identical over 8 bases. Germline CDR1 is SGHTA and CDR2 is FQGNSA. The J segment lost 10 bases and the V segment lost 3 bases, leaving 7 bases of the junction unmatched. The CDR3 contains 14 residues. The CDR3 sequence: CASSFIQGVAELFF. CDR3 nucleotide sequence: TGTGCCAGCAGCTTCATACAGGGGGTGGCGGAGCTGTTTTTT.

This rearrangement joins TRBV9 to TRBJ2-2; D perhaps matches TRBD1 (6 bases). CDR1 is SGDLS and CDR2 is YYNGEE in the germline V gene. Deletions cut 4 bases from V and 1 base from J, with 8 bases between. The CDR3 loop spans 14 amino acids. CDR3 residues: CASSRGQNTGELFF. As DNA, the CDR3 is TGTGCCAGCAGCCGGGGACAGAACACCGGGGAGCTGTTTTTT.

The chain employs TRBV11-3 and TRBJ2-3; a weak D match, TRBD2 (6 bases). The CDR3 runs to 15 residues. Per the germline V gene, CDR1 is SGHNT and CDR2 is YENEEA. Trimming shortened V by 5 bases and J by 6 bases, and 18 bases separated the two germline ends. CDR3 amino acids: CASSPSWGVGDTQYF. The CDR3 nucleotides read TGTGCCAGCAGCCCCAGTTGGGGGGTAGGCGATACGCAGTATTTT.

The genes are TRBV7-2 and TRBJ1-2; 7 nucleotides match TRBD1. The CDR3 spans 15 residues. Per the germline V gene, CDR1 is SGHTA and CDR2 is FQGNSA. The V and J ends lost 3 bases and 8 bases, in that order; junction bases with no gene match: 12. In DNA form, the CDR3 reads TGTGCCAGCAGCTTTGGGGACAGAGCGTCGGGGGGCTACACCTTC. It specifies CASSFGDRASGGYTF.

The V and J genes are TRBV19 and TRBJ1-3, with TRBD1 matching over 7 bases. Germline V gives CDR1 LNHDA, CDR2 SQIVND (reference sequence). The junction had 8 bases not matched to a gene; V was cut back by 4 bases and J by 8 bases. The CDR3 totals 14 residues. The CDR3 loop is CASSRSTGIYTIYF. DNA for the CDR3: TGTGCCAGTAGTAGATCGACAGGGATATACACCATATATTTT. The entire variable domain, with the rest obtained from reference TRBV19 and TRBJ1-3, is as follows: DGGITQSPKYLFRKEGQNVTLSCEQNLNHDAMYWYRQDPGQGLRLIYYSQIVNDFQKGDIAEGYSVSREKKESFPLTVTSAQKNPTAFYLCASSRSTGIYTIYFGEGSWLTVV.